The clone carrying this T cell receptor beta chain was seen only a few times. Its antigen is as yet unknown. The data originate from a study of CD8 T cells in ankylosing spondylitis. Quantitative 5'-RACE was performed with molecular barcodes, and it yielded the TCR beta libraries. In TCRdb, the 5' RACE reads were re-called with MiXCR into one record per CDR3 protein. The top ten clones hold roughly 8% of a sample with a few hundred thousand distinct CDR3 sequences, approximately 20% of them seen once. In germline, CDR1 is SGHDN, CDR2 FVKESK. Trimming stripped 1 base from V and 10 bases from J, with 8 bases between. The CDR3 runs 13 residues. Overall study results and limits: Blood of patients with ankylosing spondylitis appeared to be characterized by a TCR beta motif of eight highly homologous variants. Matched synovial fluid from ankylosing spondylitis patients was reported to be enriched for disease-linked clones.

Sequencing input: blood, either unsorted or a sorted T cell fraction (not recorded which). The chain joins TRBV14 to TRBJ1-6; D remains unclear. This receptor was taken from a male donor with ankylosing spondylitis or in good health (not recorded which). CDR3 in DNA: TGTGCCAGCAGCCAAGGTTTCGGGTCACCCCTCCACTTT. This codes for CASSQGFGSPLHF.